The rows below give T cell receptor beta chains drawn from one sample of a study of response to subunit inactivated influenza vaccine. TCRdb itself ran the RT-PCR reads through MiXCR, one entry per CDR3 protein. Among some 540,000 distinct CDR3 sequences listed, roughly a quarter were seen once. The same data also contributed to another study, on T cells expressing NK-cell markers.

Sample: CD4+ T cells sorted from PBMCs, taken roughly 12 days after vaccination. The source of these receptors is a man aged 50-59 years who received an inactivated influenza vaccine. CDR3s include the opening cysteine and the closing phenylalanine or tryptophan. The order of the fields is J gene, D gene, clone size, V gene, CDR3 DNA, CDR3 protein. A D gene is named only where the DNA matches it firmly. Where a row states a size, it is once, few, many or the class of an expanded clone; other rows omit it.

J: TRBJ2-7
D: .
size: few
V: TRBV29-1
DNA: TGCAGCGTTGCGGGACGGCAATACGAGCAGTACTTC
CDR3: CSVAGRQYEQYF

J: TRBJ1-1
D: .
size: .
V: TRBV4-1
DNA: TGCGCCAGCAGCCACCCGGGGAGGGGCAGGGGGAACACTGAAGCTTTCTTT
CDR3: CASSHPGRGRGNTEAFF

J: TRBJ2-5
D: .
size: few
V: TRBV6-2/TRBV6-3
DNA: TGTGCCAGCAGTTACTCCGACAGGCAACAAGAGACCCAGTACTTC
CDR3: CASSYSDRQQETQYF

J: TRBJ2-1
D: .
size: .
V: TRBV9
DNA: TGTGCCAGCAGCGTAACCAGCTCCTACAATGAGCAGTTCTTC
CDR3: CASSVTSSYNEQFF

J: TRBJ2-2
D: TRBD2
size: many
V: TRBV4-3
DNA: TGCGCCAGCAGCCCCGGTGGGGGGGGAACCGGGGAGCTGTTTTTT
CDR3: CASSPGGGGTGELFF

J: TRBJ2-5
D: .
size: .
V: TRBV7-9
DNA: TGTGCCAGCAGCTTCCACGCGGAGACCCAGTACTTC
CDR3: CASSFHAETQYF

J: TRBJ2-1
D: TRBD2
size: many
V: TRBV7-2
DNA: TGTGCCAGCAGCTTCCGACTAGCGGGGGCCTACCAGTTCTTC
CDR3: CASSFRLAGAYQFF

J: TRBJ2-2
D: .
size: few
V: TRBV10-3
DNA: TGTGCCATCACAAACACTAACACCGGGGAGCTGTTTTTT
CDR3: CAITNTNTGELFF

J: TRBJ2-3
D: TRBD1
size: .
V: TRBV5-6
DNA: TGTGCCAGCAGCCCCTGGACAGGGGGATCAGATACGCAGTATTTT
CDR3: CASSPWTGGSDTQYF

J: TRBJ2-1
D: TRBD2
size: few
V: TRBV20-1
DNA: TGCAGTGCTAGAGCTCTAGCGGGAGGGCCCGGATACAATGAGCAGTTCTTC
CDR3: CSARALAGGPGYNEQFF

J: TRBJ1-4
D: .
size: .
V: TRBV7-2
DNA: TGTGCCAGCAGCCCAACCCCTGGGAAACTGTTTTTT
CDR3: CASSPTPGKLFF

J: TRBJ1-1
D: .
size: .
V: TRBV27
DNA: TGTGCCAGCAGTCAAAAAAGGAACACTGAAGCTTTCTTT
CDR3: CASSQKRNTEAFF

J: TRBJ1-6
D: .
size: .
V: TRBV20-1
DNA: TGCAGTGCTAGAGAGGGGACTTTCTACTCACCCCTCCACTTT
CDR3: CSAREGTFYSPLHF

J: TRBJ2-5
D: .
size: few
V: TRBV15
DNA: TGTGCCACCAGCAGATTTCTAGGCCTGGAAGAGACCCAGTACTTC
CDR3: CATSRFLGLEETQYF

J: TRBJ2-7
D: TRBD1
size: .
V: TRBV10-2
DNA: TGCGCCAGCAGTGAGAAGGACAGGGGCCGCTACGAGCAGTACTTC
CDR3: CASSEKDRGRYEQYF

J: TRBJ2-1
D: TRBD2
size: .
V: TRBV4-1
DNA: TGCGCCAGCAGCCAAGAGGGACTAGCGGGCGTTGAGCAGTTCTTC
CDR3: CASSQEGLAGVEQFF

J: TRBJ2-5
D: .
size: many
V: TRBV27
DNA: TGTGCCTCCCCCCTAGGAGTTCGAGAGACCCAGTACTTC
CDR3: CASPLGVRETQYF

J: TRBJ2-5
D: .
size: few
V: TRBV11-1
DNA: TGTGCCAGCAGCTTAGCCGGACAGCGGGCGGAGGAGACCCAGTACTTC
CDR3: CASSLAGQRAEETQYF